The clone carrying this T cell receptor (beta chain) was picked up many times. Its antigen is not identified. TCRdb re-called the 5' RACE reads through MiXCR, storing one row per CDR3 protein. The sample yields approximately 42,000 distinct CDR3 sequences, about 4.2% seen once. This sample stems from a study of CD8 T cells in ankylosing spondylitis. Study outcomes and limitations: Blood from ankylosing spondylitis patients appeared to carry a characteristic eight-variant TCR beta motif.

The CDR3 covers 13 residues. Per the germline V gene, CDR1 is SGDLS and CDR2 is YYNGEE. V was shortened by 4 bases and J by 6 bases, with 11 bases between the two germline ends. Sequencing was done on a sample of blood, either unsorted or a sorted T cell fraction (not recorded which). The receptor was derived from a female donor with ankylosing spondylitis or in good health (not recorded which). This chain joins TRBV9 and TRBJ1-5; D uncertain. CDR3 residues: CASSFNSGQPQHF. The CDR3 coding sequence is TGTGCCAGCAGCTTTAACTCGGGTCAGCCCCAGCATTTT.